This paragraph reports one TCR beta chain. No antigen is known for it. This specimen comes from a study of OX40 agonist ivuxolimab in advanced cancers. Overall study context: Cancers in dose escalation were hepatocellular, melanoma, renal cell and head and neck.

Profiling relied on immunoSEQ multiplex PCR, and the TCRdb table lists in-frame clones only, not all of them. The sample lists tens of thousands of clones, more than 70% occurring once. Overall study results and limits: CD4+ and CD8+ T cells in blood underwent clonal expansion by week 6 at 0.1 to 3.0 mg/kg.

This specimen consisted of CD4+ or CD8+ T cells sorted from blood, obtained in a trial of the OX40 agonist ivuxolimab. The TCR sequence derives from an adult with an advanced solid tumor such as melanoma, head and neck, liver or kidney cancer.

The chain's CDR3 is CASSYDLGSADEQFF. CDR3 nucleotides: TGTGCCAGCAGTTACGACTTGGGAAGCGCGGATGAGCAGTTCTTC. The chain couples TRBV6-5 to TRBJ2-1; D gene ambiguous. Germline V CDR1 and CDR2: MNHEY, SVGAGI. V shed 2 bases and J shed 8 bases, with 16 bases lying between them. The CDR3 length is 15 residues.